The rows below give T cell receptor beta chains drawn from one sample of a study of blood T cells in healthy people across ages. TCRdb independently ran MiXCR on the 5' RACE reads; one entry per CDR3 protein. The repertoire includes around 1.5 million distinct CDR3 sequences, around 35% of them detected once, and over 9% sits in the top ten. Sequenced input: blood. These receptors all come from a woman aged 25 to 39 in good health. The CDR3 runs from the conserved cysteine through the conserved F or W. D genes are given only for firm matches. Part of the rows lack a size; the others show once, few, many or a class for expanded clones.

D: NA
V: TRBV5-1
J: TRBJ2-7
size: NA
DNA: TGCGCCAGCAGCTGGAATTTGGGGGAGCAGTACTTC
CDR3: CASSWNLGEQYF

D: NA
V: TRBV11-3
J: TRBJ2-2
size: NA
DNA: TGTGCCAGCAGCTTCACCAACCCCCCCGGGGAGCTGTTTTTT
CDR3: CASSFTNPPGELFF

D: TRBD1
V: TRBV29-1
J: TRBJ2-5
size: many
DNA: TGCAGCGTTGTACAGGGGCTGGAGACCCAGTACTTC
CDR3: CSVVQGLETQYF

D: NA
V: TRBV6-4
J: TRBJ2-3
size: NA
DNA: TGTGCCAGCGGGCACGGGGGCAGCACAGATACGCAGTATTTT
CDR3: CASGHGGSTDTQYF

D: NA
V: TRBV12-3/TRBV12-4
J: TRBJ1-4
size: few
DNA: TGTGCCAGCAGCGTCTCAGGGGAAAAACTGTTTTTT
CDR3: CASSVSGEKLFF

D: NA
V: TRBV5-6
J: TRBJ2-1
size: NA
DNA: TGTGCCAGCAGCTTGGTCCAGGAGTACAATGAGCAGTTCTTC
CDR3: CASSLVQEYNEQFF

D: NA
V: TRBV28
J: TRBJ1-2
size: NA
DNA: TGTGCCAGCAGTCTTATTGGGGCCCTTCCCTATGGCTACACCTTC
CDR3: CASSLIGALPYGYTF

D: TRBD2
V: TRBV20-1
J: TRBJ2-4
size: few
DNA: TGCAGTGTGGGACTAGCGGACAACGTAGCCAAAAACATTCAGTACTTC
CDR3: CSVGLADNVAKNIQYF

D: NA
V: TRBV3-1
J: TRBJ1-1
size: NA
DNA: TGTGCCAGCAGCCAAGGGGAAGCGGACAGCCCTTTCTTT
CDR3: CASSQGEADSPFF

D: NA
V: TRBV12-3/TRBV12-4
J: TRBJ2-3
size: NA
DNA: TGTGCCAGCAGGGCCGGATCCACGGATACGCAGTATTTT
CDR3: CASRAGSTDTQYF

D: NA
V: TRBV7-9
J: TRBJ2-7
size: many
DNA: TGTGCCAGCAGCTGGTCGGGCGACTACGAGCAGTACTTC
CDR3: CASSWSGDYEQYF

D: NA
V: TRBV29-1
J: TRBJ1-1
size: NA
DNA: TGCAGCGTTATGGGGGAGACAGCCTACACCGAAGCTTTCTTT
CDR3: CSVMGETAYTEAFF

D: NA
V: TRBV4-1
J: TRBJ2-5
size: NA
DNA: TGCGCCGGCAGCCAAGGGTTGAAGGAGACCCAGTACTTC
CDR3: CAGSQGLKETQYF

D: TRBD1
V: TRBV7-9
J: TRBJ2-5
size: NA
DNA: TGTGCCAGCAGCTTAGGCCTACAGGGGGCAGAGACCCAGTACTTC
CDR3: CASSLGLQGAETQYF

D: NA
V: TRBV6-1
J: TRBJ1-1
size: NA
DNA: TGTGCCAGCATTCGCGCATTGGGGCCGCTGAACACTGAAGCTTTCTTT
CDR3: CASIRALGPLNTEAFF

D: TRBD2
V: TRBV20-1
J: TRBJ2-5
size: many
DNA: TGCAGTGCTGGGACTAGCGGTTACCAAGAGACCCAGTACTTC
CDR3: CSAGTSGYQETQYF

D: TRBD1
V: TRBV7-6
J: TRBJ2-7
size: NA
DNA: TGTGCCAGCAGCTTAATATCGGGACAGAGCTCCTACGAGCAGTACTTC
CDR3: CASSLISGQSSYEQYF

D: NA
V: TRBV6-6
J: TRBJ2-5
size: few
DNA: TGTGCCAGCAGCCATATCCCGATTGAGACCCAGTACTTC
CDR3: CASSHIPIETQYF

D: NA
V: TRBV29-1
J: TRBJ1-2
size: many
DNA: TGCAGCGTCGGCGGGTACTATGGCTACACCTTC
CDR3: CSVGGYYGYTF

D: TRBD2
V: TRBV13
J: TRBJ2-3
size: NA
DNA: TGTACCAGCAGCTTAGTTGCGGGACTAGCGGGAGTCGCAGATACGCAGTATTTT
CDR3: CTSSLVAGLAGVADTQYF

D: TRBD2
V: TRBV25-1
J: TRBJ2-7
size: few
DNA: TGTGCCAGCAGTCACCCGGGGGGGATCGTGGCCTACGAGCAGTACTTC
CDR3: CASSHPGGIVAYEQYF

D: NA
V: TRBV6-1
J: TRBJ2-6
size: NA
DNA: TGTGCCAGCAGTGAATCTTACAGGAGCTCTGGGGCCAACGTCCTGACTTTC
CDR3: CASSESYRSSGANVLTF

D: NA
V: TRBV20-1
J: TRBJ1-5
size: few
DNA: TGCAGTGCTAGAGATGTCCCCGGGATTGGGCCCCAGCATTTT
CDR3: CSARDVPGIGPQHF

D: TRBD1
V: TRBV20-1
J: TRBJ2-5
size: NA
DNA: TGCAGTGCTAGAGGGGGACAGTTCCAAGAGACCCAGTACTTC
CDR3: CSARGGQFQETQYF

D: TRBD2
V: TRBV20-1
J: TRBJ2-3
size: NA
DNA: TGCAGTGCGACCGGGGGGGCGCCAGATACGCAGTATTTT
CDR3: CSATGGAPDTQYF

D: NA
V: TRBV20-1
J: TRBJ1-1
size: NA
DNA: TGCAGTGCTACTGGCGACAGGTCAGTTTCCACTGAAGCTTTCTTT
CDR3: CSATGDRSVSTEAFF

D: TRBD1
V: TRBV27
J: TRBJ1-1
size: NA
DNA: TGTGCCAGCAGAACGTCTCCGGGACAGATGAACACTGAAGCTTTCTTT
CDR3: CASRTSPGQMNTEAFF

D: TRBD2
V: TRBV5-1
J: TRBJ2-1
size: NA
DNA: TGCGCCAGCAGCTTTGGGGGTCGGACCGGGGGGAATGGGGATGAGCAGTTCTTC
CDR3: CASSFGGRTGGNGDEQFF

D: NA
V: TRBV12-3/TRBV12-4
J: TRBJ1-1
size: many
DNA: TGTGCCAGCAGCTTAGGGTCGAACACTGAAGCTTTCTTT
CDR3: CASSLGSNTEAFF

D: NA
V: TRBV5-1
J: TRBJ2-3
size: few
DNA: TGCGCCTCTAGGGGGACAAACACAGATACGCAGTATTTT
CDR3: CASRGTNTDTQYF

D: TRBD1
V: TRBV9
J: TRBJ1-1
size: NA
DNA: TGTGCCACGGGACAGGGGATGAACACTGAAGCTTTCTTT
CDR3: CATGQGMNTEAFF

D: TRBD1
V: TRBV7-2
J: TRBJ1-3
size: few
DNA: TGTGCCAGCAGCTTAAAGACAGGGGGAAACACCATATATTTT
CDR3: CASSLKTGGNTIYF

D: NA
V: TRBV20-1
J: TRBJ2-1
size: NA
DNA: TGCAGTGCTACCCCGGGACTCCTCTACGATGAGCAGTTCTTC
CDR3: CSATPGLLYDEQFF

D: NA
V: TRBV7-6
J: TRBJ2-1
size: NA
DNA: TGTGCCAGCAGCTTCCTCCCGAACAATGAGCAGTTCTTC
CDR3: CASSFLPNNEQFF

D: TRBD2
V: TRBV2
J: TRBJ2-1
size: NA
DNA: TGTGCCAGCACTTTGGTAGCGGGAGCCAATGAGCAGTTCTTC
CDR3: CASTLVAGANEQFF

D: TRBD1
V: TRBV24-1
J: TRBJ2-3
size: NA
DNA: TGTGCCACCAGTGATCCCGGGACAGATTCCCTCACAGATACGCAGTATTTT
CDR3: CATSDPGTDSLTDTQYF

D: TRBD2
V: TRBV27
J: TRBJ2-7
size: NA
DNA: TGTGCCAGCAGTTTGGGACTAGAGACCGAGCAGTACTTC
CDR3: CASSLGLETEQYF

D: NA
V: TRBV7-9
J: TRBJ1-2
size: NA
DNA: TGTGCCAGCAGCTTCACGACCGGGACGGGTCATGGCTACACCTTC
CDR3: CASSFTTGTGHGYTF

D: NA
V: TRBV5-1
J: TRBJ2-1
size: NA
DNA: TGCGCCAGCAGCTCTGAAATAATAGCTAGCAAGCAGTTCTTC
CDR3: CASSSEIIASKQFF

D: NA
V: TRBV20-1
J: TRBJ1-2
size: NA
DNA: TGCAGTGCTAGAGATGAGGGCGGGAGGGACTATGGCTACACCTTC
CDR3: CSARDEGGRDYGYTF

D: NA
V: TRBV6-6
J: TRBJ1-5
size: NA
DNA: TGTGCCAGCAGTTACCCCTCAGGGAGTGGCCAGCCCCAGCATTTT
CDR3: CASSYPSGSGQPQHF

D: NA
V: TRBV7-9
J: TRBJ2-5
size: few
DNA: TGTGCCAGCAGCTCCTTTGAGACCCAGTACTTC
CDR3: CASSSFETQYF

D: TRBD1
V: TRBV7-3
J: TRBJ2-3
size: NA
DNA: TGTACCAGCAGCCCCCGGACAGGTGTGGGAGATACGCAGTATTTT
CDR3: CTSSPRTGVGDTQYF

D: NA
V: TRBV5-1
J: TRBJ2-7
size: few
DNA: TGCGCCAGCAGAGTAATAACGGGGGACTCTGGGCAGTACTTC
CDR3: CASRVITGDSGQYF

D: TRBD1
V: TRBV27
J: TRBJ1-2
size: few
DNA: TGTGCCAGCAGTCCCCTAGGACAGGGTGACCCTGGCTACACCTTC
CDR3: CASSPLGQGDPGYTF

D: NA
V: TRBV12-3/TRBV12-4
J: TRBJ2-3
size: many
DNA: TGTGCCAGCAGTTTGGGTAGCGGTAGCACAGATACGCAGTATTTT
CDR3: CASSLGSGSTDTQYF

D: TRBD2
V: TRBV27
J: TRBJ2-5
size: NA
DNA: TGTGCCAGCAGTTTGGAACTAGCGGGAATGGGAGAGCAGTACTTC
CDR3: CASSLELAGMGEQYF

D: NA
V: TRBV2
J: TRBJ2-1
size: NA
DNA: TGTGCCAGCCTCCCAACGGGCTACAATGAGCAGTTCTTC
CDR3: CASLPTGYNEQFF

D: NA
V: TRBV28
J: TRBJ1-5
size: NA
DNA: TGTGCCAGCGTGGCCCCTAGCAGTCGGGTCAATCAGCCCCAGCATTTT
CDR3: CASVAPSSRVNQPQHF

D: NA
V: TRBV4-1
J: TRBJ2-1
size: many
DNA: TGCGCCAGCAGCCAACGACATGGCGGGGTTACCTACAATGAGCAGTTCTTC
CDR3: CASSQRHGGVTYNEQFF

D: NA
V: TRBV5-1
J: TRBJ2-7
size: many
DNA: TGCGCCAGCAGCTCCGGAGGGGAGCAGTACTTC
CDR3: CASSSGGEQYF

D: NA
V: TRBV4-2
J: TRBJ1-4
size: NA
DNA: TGTGCCAGCAGCCCCCTTCACGGGGATAAGAATGAAAAACTGTTTTTT
CDR3: CASSPLHGDKNEKLFF

D: NA
V: TRBV5-1
J: TRBJ2-7
size: many
DNA: TGCGCCAGCAGCTTGGAGGCGGCGTCCTACGAGCAGTACTTC
CDR3: CASSLEAASYEQYF

D: NA
V: TRBV4-1
J: TRBJ2-2
size: few
DNA: TGCGCCAGCAGCCAAGATAGGGTCGGGGAGCTGTTTTTT
CDR3: CASSQDRVGELFF

D: NA
V: TRBV3-1
J: TRBJ2-6
size: NA
DNA: TGTGCCGGCAGCCAAGTCCTCTTGGTCTCTGGGGCCAACGTCCTGACTTTC
CDR3: CAGSQVLLVSGANVLTF